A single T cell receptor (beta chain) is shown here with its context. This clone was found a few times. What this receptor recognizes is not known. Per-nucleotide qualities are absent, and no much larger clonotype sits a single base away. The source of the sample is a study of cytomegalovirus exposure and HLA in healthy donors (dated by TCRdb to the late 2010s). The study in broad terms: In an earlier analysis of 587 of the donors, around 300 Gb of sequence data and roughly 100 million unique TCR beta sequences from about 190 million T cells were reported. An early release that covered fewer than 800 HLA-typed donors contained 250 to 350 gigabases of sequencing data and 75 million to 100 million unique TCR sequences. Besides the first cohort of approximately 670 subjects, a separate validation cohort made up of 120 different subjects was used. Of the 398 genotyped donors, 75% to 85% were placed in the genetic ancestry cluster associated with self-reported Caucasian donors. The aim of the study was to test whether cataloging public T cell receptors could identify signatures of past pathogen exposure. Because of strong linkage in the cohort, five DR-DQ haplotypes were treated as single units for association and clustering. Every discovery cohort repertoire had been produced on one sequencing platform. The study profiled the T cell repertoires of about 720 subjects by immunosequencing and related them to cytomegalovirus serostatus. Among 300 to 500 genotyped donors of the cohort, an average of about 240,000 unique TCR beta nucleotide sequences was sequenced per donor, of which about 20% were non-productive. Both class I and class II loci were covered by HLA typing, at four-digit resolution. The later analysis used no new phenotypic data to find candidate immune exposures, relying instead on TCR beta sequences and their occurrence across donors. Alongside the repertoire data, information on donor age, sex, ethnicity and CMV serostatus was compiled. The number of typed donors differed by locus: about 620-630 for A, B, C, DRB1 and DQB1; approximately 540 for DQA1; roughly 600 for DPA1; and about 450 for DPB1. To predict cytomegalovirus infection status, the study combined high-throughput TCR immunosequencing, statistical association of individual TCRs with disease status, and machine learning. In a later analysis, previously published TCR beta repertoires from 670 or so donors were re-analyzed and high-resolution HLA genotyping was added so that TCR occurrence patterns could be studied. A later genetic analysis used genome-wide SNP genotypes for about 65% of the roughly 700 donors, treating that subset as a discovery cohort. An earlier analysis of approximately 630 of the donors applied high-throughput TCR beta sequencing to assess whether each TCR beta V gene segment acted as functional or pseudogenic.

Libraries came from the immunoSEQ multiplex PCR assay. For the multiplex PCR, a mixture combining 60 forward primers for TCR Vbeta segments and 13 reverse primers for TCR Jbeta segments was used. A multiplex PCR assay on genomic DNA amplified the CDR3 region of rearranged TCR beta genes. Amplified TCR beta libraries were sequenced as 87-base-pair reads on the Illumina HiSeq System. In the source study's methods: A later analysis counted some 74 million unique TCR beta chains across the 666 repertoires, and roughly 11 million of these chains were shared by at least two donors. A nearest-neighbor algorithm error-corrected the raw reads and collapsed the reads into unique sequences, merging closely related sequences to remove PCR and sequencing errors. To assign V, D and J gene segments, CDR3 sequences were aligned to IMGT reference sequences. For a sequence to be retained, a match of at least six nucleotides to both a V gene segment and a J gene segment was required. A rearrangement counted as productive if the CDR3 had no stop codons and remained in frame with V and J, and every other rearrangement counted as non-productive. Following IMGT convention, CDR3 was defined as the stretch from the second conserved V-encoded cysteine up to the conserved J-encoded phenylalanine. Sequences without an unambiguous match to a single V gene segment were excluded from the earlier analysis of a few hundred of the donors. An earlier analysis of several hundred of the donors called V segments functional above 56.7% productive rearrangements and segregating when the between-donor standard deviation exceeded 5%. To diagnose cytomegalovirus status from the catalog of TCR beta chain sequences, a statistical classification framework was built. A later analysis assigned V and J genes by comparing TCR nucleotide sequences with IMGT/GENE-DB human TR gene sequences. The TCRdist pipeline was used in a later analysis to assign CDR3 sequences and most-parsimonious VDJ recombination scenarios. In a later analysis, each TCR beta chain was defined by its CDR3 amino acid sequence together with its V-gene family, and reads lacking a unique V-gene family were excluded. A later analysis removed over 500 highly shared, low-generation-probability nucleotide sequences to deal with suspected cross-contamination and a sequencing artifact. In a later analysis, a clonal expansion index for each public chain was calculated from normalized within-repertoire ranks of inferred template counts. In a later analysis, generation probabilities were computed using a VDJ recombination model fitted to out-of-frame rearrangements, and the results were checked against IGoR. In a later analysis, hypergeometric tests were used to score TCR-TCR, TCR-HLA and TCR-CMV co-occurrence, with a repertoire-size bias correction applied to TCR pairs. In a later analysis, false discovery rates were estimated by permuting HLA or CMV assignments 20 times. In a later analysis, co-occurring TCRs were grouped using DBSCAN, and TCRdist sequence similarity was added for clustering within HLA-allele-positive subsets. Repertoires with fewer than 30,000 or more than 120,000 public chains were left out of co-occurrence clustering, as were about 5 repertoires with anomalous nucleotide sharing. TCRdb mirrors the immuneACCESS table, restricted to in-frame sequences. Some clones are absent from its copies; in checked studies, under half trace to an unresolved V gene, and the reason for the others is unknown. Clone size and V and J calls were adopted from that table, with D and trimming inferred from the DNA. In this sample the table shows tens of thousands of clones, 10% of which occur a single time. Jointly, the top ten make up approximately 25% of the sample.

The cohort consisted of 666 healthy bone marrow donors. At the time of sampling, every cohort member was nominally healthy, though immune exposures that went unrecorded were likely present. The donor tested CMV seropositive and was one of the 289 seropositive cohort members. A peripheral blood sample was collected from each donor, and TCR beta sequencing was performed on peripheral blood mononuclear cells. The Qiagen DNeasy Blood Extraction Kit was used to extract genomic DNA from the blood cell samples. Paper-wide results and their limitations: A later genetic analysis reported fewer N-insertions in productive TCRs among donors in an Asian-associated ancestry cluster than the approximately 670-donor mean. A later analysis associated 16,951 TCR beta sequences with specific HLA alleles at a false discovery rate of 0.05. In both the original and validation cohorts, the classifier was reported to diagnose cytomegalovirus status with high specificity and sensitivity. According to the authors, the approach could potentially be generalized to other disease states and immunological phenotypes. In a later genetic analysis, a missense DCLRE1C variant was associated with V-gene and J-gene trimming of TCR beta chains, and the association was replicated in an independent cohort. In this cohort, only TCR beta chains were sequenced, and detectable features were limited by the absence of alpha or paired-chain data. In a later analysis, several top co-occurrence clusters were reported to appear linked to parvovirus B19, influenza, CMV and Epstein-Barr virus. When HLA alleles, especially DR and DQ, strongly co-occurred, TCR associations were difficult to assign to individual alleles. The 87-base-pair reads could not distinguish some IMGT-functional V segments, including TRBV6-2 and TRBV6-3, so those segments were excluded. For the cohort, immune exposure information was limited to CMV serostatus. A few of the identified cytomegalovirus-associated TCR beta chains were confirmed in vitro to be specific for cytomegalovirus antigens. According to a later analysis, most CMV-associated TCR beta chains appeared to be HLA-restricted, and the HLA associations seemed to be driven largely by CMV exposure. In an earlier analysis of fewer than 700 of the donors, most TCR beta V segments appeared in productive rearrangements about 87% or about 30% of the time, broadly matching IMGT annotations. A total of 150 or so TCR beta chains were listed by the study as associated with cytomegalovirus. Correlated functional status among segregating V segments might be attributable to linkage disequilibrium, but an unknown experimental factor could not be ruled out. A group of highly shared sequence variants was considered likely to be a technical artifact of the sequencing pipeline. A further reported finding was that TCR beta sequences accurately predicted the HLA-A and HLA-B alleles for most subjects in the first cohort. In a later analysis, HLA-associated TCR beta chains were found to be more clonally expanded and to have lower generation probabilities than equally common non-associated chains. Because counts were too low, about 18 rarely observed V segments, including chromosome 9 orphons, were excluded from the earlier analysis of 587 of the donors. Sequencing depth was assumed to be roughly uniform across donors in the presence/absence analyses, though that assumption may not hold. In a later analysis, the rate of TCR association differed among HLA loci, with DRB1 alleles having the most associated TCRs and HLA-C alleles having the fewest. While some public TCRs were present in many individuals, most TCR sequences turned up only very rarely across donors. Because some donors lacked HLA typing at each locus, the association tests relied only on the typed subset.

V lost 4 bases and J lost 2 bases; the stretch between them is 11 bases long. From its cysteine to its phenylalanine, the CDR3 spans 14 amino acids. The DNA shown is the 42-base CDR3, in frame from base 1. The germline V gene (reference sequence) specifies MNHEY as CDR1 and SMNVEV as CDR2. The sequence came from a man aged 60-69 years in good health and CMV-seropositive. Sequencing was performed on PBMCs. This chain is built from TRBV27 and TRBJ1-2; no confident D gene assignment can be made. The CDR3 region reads CASSYRTGNYGYTF. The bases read TGTGCCAGCAGTTACCGGACGGGAAACTATGGCTACACCTTC.